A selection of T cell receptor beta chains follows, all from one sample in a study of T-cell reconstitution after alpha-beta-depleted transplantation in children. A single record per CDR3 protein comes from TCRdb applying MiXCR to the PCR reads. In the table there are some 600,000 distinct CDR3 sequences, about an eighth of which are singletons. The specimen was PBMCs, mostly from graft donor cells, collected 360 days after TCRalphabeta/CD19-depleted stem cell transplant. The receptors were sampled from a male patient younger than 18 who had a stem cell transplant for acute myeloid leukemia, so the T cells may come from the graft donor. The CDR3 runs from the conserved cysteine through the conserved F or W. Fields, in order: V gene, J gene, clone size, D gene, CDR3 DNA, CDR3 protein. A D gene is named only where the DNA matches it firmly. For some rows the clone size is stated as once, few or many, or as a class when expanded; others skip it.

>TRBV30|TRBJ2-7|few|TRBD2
TGTGCCTGGAGTGTGGGACTATCCTACGAGCAGTACTTC
CAWSVGLSYEQYF
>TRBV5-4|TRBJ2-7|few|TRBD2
TGTGCCAGCAGCTTGGAGAGGCGGGAGTACGAGCAGTACTTC
CASSLERREYEQYF
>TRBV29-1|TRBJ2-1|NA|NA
TGCAGCGTTGGGTTGGGTTACAATGAGCAGTTCTTC
CSVGLGYNEQFF
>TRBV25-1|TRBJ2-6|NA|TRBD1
TGTGCCAGCAGTGAGCCCCCCGGGACAGGGGGGGTCTCTGGGGCCAACGTCCTGACTTTC
CASSEPPGTGGVSGANVLTF
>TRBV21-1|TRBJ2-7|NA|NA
TGTGCCAGCAGCCGGCCGGGACAGGGTGACGACGAGCAGTACTTC
CASSRPGQGDDEQYF
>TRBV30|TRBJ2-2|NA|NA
TGTGCCTGGACTGGGACCGGGGAGCTGTTTTTT
CAWTGTGELFF
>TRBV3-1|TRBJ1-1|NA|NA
TGTGCCAGCAGCCAAGGGTTCAGGGCGGGCACTGAAGCTTTCTTT
CASSQGFRAGTEAFF
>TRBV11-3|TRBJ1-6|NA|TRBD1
TGTGCCAGCAGCTCACCCCGGACAGGGCCTCAAAGGGGATCACCCCTCCACTTT
CASSSPRTGPQRGSPLHF
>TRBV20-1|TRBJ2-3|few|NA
TGCAGTGCGCAACGAGAGTCAACGCAGTATTTT
CSAQRESTQYF
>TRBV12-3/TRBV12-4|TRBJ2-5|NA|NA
TGTGCCAGCCGACTCTGGGGAGGCAGCTTAGGTGAGACCCAGTACTTC
CASRLWGGSLGETQYF
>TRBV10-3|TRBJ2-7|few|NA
TGTGCCATCAGTGAGTCTTTTTTGGGGTACGAGCAGTACTTC
CAISESFLGYEQYF
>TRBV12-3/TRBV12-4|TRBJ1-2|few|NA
TGTGCCAGCAGTTTTCGGGCTTCAGGGGAAGGCTACACCTTC
CASSFRASGEGYTF
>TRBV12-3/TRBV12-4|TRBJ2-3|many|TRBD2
TGTGCCAGCAGTCCCCCGACTAGCGGGATCTTGGATACGCAGTATTTT
CASSPPTSGILDTQYF
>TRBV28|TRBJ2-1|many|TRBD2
TGTGCCAGCAGTTTAGGCCTTCTCCTGGCGGGGGGCCTTGGTGAGCAGTTCTTC
CASSLGLLLAGGLGEQFF
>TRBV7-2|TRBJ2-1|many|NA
TGTGCCAGCAGCCCTTCTGCCCCATTCTTC
CASSPSAPFF
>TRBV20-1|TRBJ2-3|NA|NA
TGCAGTGCTAGGGGTTTTGATCGAGATACGCAGTATTTT
CSARGFDRDTQYF
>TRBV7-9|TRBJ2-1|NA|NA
TGTGCCAGCAGCCCCCCACCCTTAGGGGGTTTGAATGAGCAGTTCTTC
CASSPPPLGGLNEQFF
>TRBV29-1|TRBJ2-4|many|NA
TGCAGCGTTGGACAGGTTGGAAACATTCAGTACTTC
CSVGQVGNIQYF
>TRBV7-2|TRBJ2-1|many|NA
TGTGCCAGCAGCTTAGACCGAACCGCGCAGTTCTTC
CASSLDRTAQFF
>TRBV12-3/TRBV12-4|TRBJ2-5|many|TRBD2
TGTGCCAGCAGTTTAGCGAGCGGGGGTATGGAGACCCAGTACTTC
CASSLASGGMETQYF
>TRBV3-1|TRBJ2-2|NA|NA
TGTGCCAGCAGCGGGGCCTACACCGGGGAGCTGTTTTTT
CASSGAYTGELFF
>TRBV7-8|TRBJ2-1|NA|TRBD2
TGTGCCAGCAGCGAGGGGACTAGCGGGACCCCCTACAATGAGCAGTTCTTC
CASSEGTSGTPYNEQFF
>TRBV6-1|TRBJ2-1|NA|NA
TGTGCCAGCGTCTCCGGACCCCCAAGCTCCTACAATGAGCAGTTCTTC
CASVSGPPSSYNEQFF
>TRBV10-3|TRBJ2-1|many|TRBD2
TGTGCCATCAGCGTCACCCGGACTAGCGATCTCAACTACAATGAGCAGTTCTTC
CAISVTRTSDLNYNEQFF
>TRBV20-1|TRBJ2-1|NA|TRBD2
TGCAGTGCTGGACCAGTAGCGGGAGGGTACAATGAGCAGTTCTTC
CSAGPVAGGYNEQFF
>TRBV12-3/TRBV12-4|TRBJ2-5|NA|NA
TGTGCCAGCAGTTCCGCTGTTCGTAGCGGTCGGTATGTTGGGACCCAGTACTTC
CASSSAVRSGRYVGTQYF
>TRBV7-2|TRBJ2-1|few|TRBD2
TGTGCCAGCAGCTATAGCGGGAGGGCCTCAAATGAGCAGTTCTTC
CASSYSGRASNEQFF
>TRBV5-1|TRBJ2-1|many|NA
TGCGCCAGCAGCTTGTCGTCCAGGTGGGGCGGTGAGTTCTTC
CASSLSSRWGGEFF
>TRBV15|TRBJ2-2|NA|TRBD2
TGTGCCACCAGCTATACTTTAGCGGGAGTTATAAACACCGGGGAGCTGTTTTTT
CATSYTLAGVINTGELFF
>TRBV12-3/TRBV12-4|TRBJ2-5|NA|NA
TGTGCCAGCAGTTCCCAGAGCGCCCGAGGGCCCCAGTACTTC
CASSSQSARGPQYF
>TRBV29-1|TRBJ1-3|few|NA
TGCAGCGTTGAAGATCGAAGGGGCGACTCCGGAAACACCATATATTTT
CSVEDRRGDSGNTIYF
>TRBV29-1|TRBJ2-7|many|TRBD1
TGCAGCGCCCTCGACAGGGTCCACGAGCAGTACTTC
CSALDRVHEQYF
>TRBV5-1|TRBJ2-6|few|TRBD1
TGCGCCAGCAGCCCGATACAGGGGAGTTCTGGGGCCAACGTCCTGACTTTC
CASSPIQGSSGANVLTF
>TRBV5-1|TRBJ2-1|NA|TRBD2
TGCGCCAGCAGCCCTCGAAACCTACCGGCGGGTGGCGGGAGAGGAGGTGAGCAGTTCTTC
CASSPRNLPAGGGRGGEQFF
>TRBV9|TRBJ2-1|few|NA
TGTGCCAGCAGCGTGTCGGGTCGGGAATACAATGAGCAGTTCTTC
CASSVSGREYNEQFF
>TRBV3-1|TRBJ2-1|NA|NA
TGTGCCAGCAGCCAAGATTCCCTATGGGAGGATGAGCAGTTCTTC
CASSQDSLWEDEQFF
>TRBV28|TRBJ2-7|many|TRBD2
TGTGCCAGCAGTTTAAAGCCTAGCGGCTACGAGCAGTACTTC
CASSLKPSGYEQYF
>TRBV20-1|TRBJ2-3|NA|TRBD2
TGCAGTGCTAGAGGGGAGGCTAGCGGGACAGATACGCAGTATTTT
CSARGEASGTDTQYF
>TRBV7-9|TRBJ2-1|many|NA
TGTGCCAGCAGCACGGCCGTAGCTAAAAATTTGCAGCAGTTCTTC
CASSTAVAKNLQQFF
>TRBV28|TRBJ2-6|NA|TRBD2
TGTGCCAGCAGTTCCCCCCTAGCGGGAGGGCCCTCTGGGGCCAACGTCCTGACTTTC
CASSSPLAGGPSGANVLTF